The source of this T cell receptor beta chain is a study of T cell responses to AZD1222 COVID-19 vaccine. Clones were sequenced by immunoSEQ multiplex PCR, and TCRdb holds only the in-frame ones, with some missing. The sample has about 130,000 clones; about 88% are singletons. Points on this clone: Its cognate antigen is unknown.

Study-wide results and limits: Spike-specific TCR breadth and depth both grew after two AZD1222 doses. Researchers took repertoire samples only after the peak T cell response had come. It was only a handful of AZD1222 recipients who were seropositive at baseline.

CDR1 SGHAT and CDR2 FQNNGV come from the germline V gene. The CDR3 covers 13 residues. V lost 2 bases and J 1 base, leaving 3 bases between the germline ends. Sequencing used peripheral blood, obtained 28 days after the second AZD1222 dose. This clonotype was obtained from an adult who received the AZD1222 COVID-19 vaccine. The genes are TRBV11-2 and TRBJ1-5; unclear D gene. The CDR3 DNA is TGTGCCAGCAGCTTATCCAGCAATCAGCCCCAGCATTTT. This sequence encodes CASSLSSNQPQHF.